This TCR beta chain was sequenced for a study of blood T cells in healthy people across ages. About the research overall: About one barcoded TCR beta cDNA was captured per two T cells.

The V end lost 5 bases, the J end lost 2 bases, and 11 bases lay between the germline ends. Germline CDR1 is SQVTM and CDR2 is ANQGSEA. The CDR3 length is 13 residues. Through a sample-barcoded 5' primer and a J-beta primer mix, a second PCR was run for about 7 to 12 cycles. TCRdb re-called the 5' RACE reads through MiXCR, storing one row per CDR3 protein. Among hundreds of thousands of distinct CDR3 sequences, about 54% were seen once, and the ten largest hold over 35%. The gene calls are TRBV29-1 and TRBJ2-3, with D perhaps given as TRBD1 or TRBD2 (6 bases each). The receptor's source is a man aged 60-69 years in good health. The sample taken for sequencing was blood. In nucleotides, the CDR3 is TGCAGCGTTCTAGGGGGGATCACAGATACGCAGTATTTT. As protein: CSVLGGITDTQYF.